This is a list of T cell receptor beta chains from one sample in a study of monozygotic twins with inflammatory bowel disease. TCRdb re-called the 5' RACE reads; every CDR3 protein appears as one record, without DNA. The sample holds 350,000 to 500,000 distinct CDR3 sequences. The sequencing input was blood. The receptors originated from a human donor with ulcerative colitis or Crohn's disease, or a healthy co-twin of an affected twin (not recorded which). Both conserved end residues are part of each CDR3.

V	J	CDR3
TRBV30	TRBJ1-2	CAGGQYYGYTF
TRBV7-6	TRBJ2-7	CASSLARGHEQYF
TRBV6-1	TRBJ1-1	CASTGGQAKSEAFF
TRBV20-1	TRBJ1-1	CSASFSGANTEAFF
TRBV5-1	TRBJ1-3	CASSLMGGLDRITIYF
TRBV11-2	TRBJ2-1	CASSLDRREGSEQFF
TRBV12-3/TRBV12-4	TRBJ2-5	CASSRTAGQETQYF
TRBV7-2	TRBJ2-3	CASTEGLNTDTQYF
TRBV7-9	TRBJ2-3	CASSLVQAPDTQYF
TRBV5-1	TRBJ2-5	CASSLARVGQETQYF
TRBV4-1	TRBJ1-4	CASSQDRERTTNEKLFF
TRBV30	TRBJ1-6	CAWSGQGVGPLHF
TRBV28	TRBJ2-6	CASSPGASGANVLTF
TRBV12-3/TRBV12-4	TRBJ2-1	CASSLNGVSYNEQFF
TRBV5-1	TRBJ2-5	CASSLRDSRATQYF